Shown below are 22 T cell receptor beta chains from a single sample sequenced in a study of blood T cell repertoires in COVID-19. The assay was immunoSEQ multiplex PCR, and TCRdb's table has in-frame clones only and misses some. The sample contains approximately 250,000 clones, more than 70% of which appear only once. The sequenced sample was PBMCs or T cells enriched from blood (not recorded which). The origin of the receptors is a middle-aged woman with acute COVID-19.

This clone was observed a single time. J is TRBJ1-4 and V is TRBV19; D call uncertain. This CDR3 comprises 14 residues. V was clipped by 6 bases and J by 10 bases, with 18 bases between them. Germline V gives CDR1 LNHDA, CDR2 SQIVND (reference sequence). The DNA of the CDR3 is TGTGCCAGTAGCGATACAGTGGAATTTGGAAAACTGTTTTTT. Translating gives CASSDTVEFGKLFF. Together with reference TRBV19 and TRBJ1-4, the CDR3 gives the full variable domain: DGGITQSPKYLFRKEGQNVTLSCEQNLNHDAMYWYRQDPGQGLRLIYYSQIVNDFQKGDIAEGYSVSREKKESFPLTVTSAQKNPTAFYLCASSDTVEFGKLFFGSGTQLSVL.

The V gene is TRBV6-6, the J gene TRBJ2-2; tentatively, D is TRBD2 (5 bases). Trimming took off 8 bases at V and 7 bases at J, with 14 bases between the two ends. From germline, CDR1 is MNHNY and CDR2 SVGAGI (reference sequence). The CDR3 runs to 13 residues. The CDR3, as DNA: TGTGCCAGCGAAGGCGGGTGGGGCGGGGAGCTGTTTTTT. This encodes CASEGGWGGELFF.

J is TRBJ2-1 and V is TRBV19; possible D gene TRBD1, 6 bases. The germline V gene encodes CDR1 LNHDA and CDR2 SQIVND (reference sequence). The V end lost 5 bases, the J end lost 10 bases, and 30 bases lay between the germline ends. This CDR3 has 18 residues. The CDR3 loop is CASSLRLTGPSPGGEQFF. CDR3 DNA sequence: TGTGCCAGTAGTTTACGTTTAACGGGCCCCTCTCCTGGGGGCGAGCAGTTCTTC. The full variable domain, with the rest looked up from reference TRBV19 and TRBJ2-1, is DGGITQSPKYLFRKEGQNVTLSCEQNLNHDAMYWYRQDPGQGLRLIYYSQIVNDFQKGDIAEGYSVSREKKESFPLTVTSAQKNPTAFYLCASSLRLTGPSPGGEQFFGPGTRLTVL.

This chain links TRBV13 with TRBJ2-3; D is unclear. This CDR3 spans 15 amino acids. Germline lookup yields CDR1 PRHDT and CDR2 FYEKMQ (reference sequence). Between the trimmed V and J ends, which lost 6 bases and 2 bases, there was a span of 15 bases. The CDR3 loop reads CASRKRVTPTDTQYF. For the CDR3, the DNA is TGTGCCAGCAGAAAACGGGTGACTCCCACAGATACGCAGTATTTT.

The chain employs TRBV10-3 and TRBJ2-7; maybe TRBD1 (5 bases). V was trimmed by 7 bases and J by 2 bases, leaving 12 bases between them. This CDR3 spans 13 amino acids. Germline V gene sequence: CDR1 ENHRY, CDR2 SYGVKD. Here the CDR3 reads CAIKGRSAYEQYF. CDR3 bases: TGTGCCATCAAGGGGCGATCGGCCTACGAGCAGTACTTC.

The CDR3 protein is CASSPEGSRGLGLNEKLFF. CDR3 in DNA: TGTGCCAGCAGCCCCGAAGGGTCCAGGGGGCTGGGGCTGAATGAAAAACTGTTTTTT. The chain couples TRBV7-9 to TRBJ1-4; TRBD1 agrees at 8 bases. CDR3 size: 19 residues. After removal of 5 bases from V and 5 bases from J, the junction contained 19 bases not matched to a gene. The germline V gene encodes CDR1 SEHNR and CDR2 FQNEAQ (reference sequence).

This clone is a singleton in its sample. V and J are TRBV10-3 and TRBJ1-1; TRBD1 matches 10 bases. There are 14 residues in the CDR3. CDR1 ENHRY and CDR2 SYGVKD come from the germline V gene. The trim removed 6 bases at V and 3 bases at J, leaving 4 bases unmatched. This CDR3 reads CAIRPGQGYTEAFF. CDR3 coding DNA: TGTGCCATCAGACCGGGACAGGGGTACACTGAAGCTTTCTTT.

The V call is TRBV2, the J call TRBJ1-6; TRBD1 aligns across 8 bases. Germline V CDR1 and CDR2: SNHLY, FYNNEI. The CDR3 is made up of 17 amino acids. V was clipped by 5 bases and J by 9 bases; unmatched bases: 15. The CDR3 nucleotides are TGTGCCAGCAGTTTCCGGCAGGGGGCGGACTCGGGTTCACCCCTCCACTTT. Amino acids: CASSFRQGADSGSPLHF.

V and J are TRBV11-2 and TRBJ2-1, with a weak D call TRBD2 (6 bases). V lost 5 bases and J lost 4, with 9 bases in between. This CDR3 comprises 13 residues. CDR1 SGHAT and CDR2 FQNNGV come from the germline V gene. CDR3 loop: CASSGRRYNEQFF. The CDR3 nucleotides are TGTGCCAGCAGCGGGAGGAGGTACAATGAGCAGTTCTTC. The whole variable domain, filled in from reference TRBV11-2 and TRBJ2-1, reads EAGVAQSPRYKIIEKRQSVAFWCNPISGHATLYWYQQILGQGPKLLIQFQNNGVVDDSQLPKDRFSAERLKGVDSTLKIQPAKLEDSAVYLCASSGRRYNEQFFGPGTRLTVL.

The genes are TRBV30 and TRBJ2-7; 12 nucleotides line up with TRBD2. V lost 4 bases, J lost 7 bases, and 17 bases stayed unmatched. This CDR3 spans 17 amino acids. CDR1 GTSNPN and CDR2 SVGIG come from the germline V gene (reference sequence). CDR3 protein: CAWKSRLASGRAGEQYV. CDR3 coding DNA: TGTGCCTGGAAGTCTCGTCTGGCTAGCGGGAGGGCGGGTGAGCAGTACGTC.

The chain employs TRBV7-8 and TRBJ2-5, with D possibly being TRBD2 (5 bases). From germline, CDR1 is SGHVS and CDR2 FQNEAQ. Trimming left V 2 bases short and J 5 bases short, with 12 bases between. The length of the CDR3 is 14 residues. This CDR3 is CASSLLALGETQYF. Here the CDR3 DNA reads TGTGCCAGCAGCTTATTAGCGTTGGGGGAGACCCAGTACTTC.

The V call is TRBV5-4, the J call TRBJ2-3; no reliable D call. The CDR3 extends over 18 amino acids. The V end lost 2 bases, the J end lost 1 base, and 20 bases lay between the germline ends. CDR1 and CDR2 (germline): SGHNT, YYREEE (reference sequence). Here the CDR3 reads CASSFFPLGRSGTDTQYF. In nucleotides, the CDR3 is TGTGCCAGCAGCTTTTTCCCCCTCGGTAGGAGCGGCACAGATACGCAGTATTTT.

The chain combines TRBV13 with TRBJ2-4; 8 nucleotides agree with TRBD2. V lost 5 bases, J lost 5 bases, and 5 bases stayed unmatched. The germline gives CDR1 PRHDT, CDR2 FYEKMQ (reference sequence). The CDR3 has 14 amino acids. As DNA, the CDR3 is TGTGCCAGCAGCCCCGGACTAGCAGAAAACATTCAGTACTTC. This sequence encodes CASSPGLAENIQYF.

V usage is TRBV4-3 and J usage is TRBJ1-6, with D unclear. Trimming took off 3 bases at V and 7 bases at J, with 13 bases between the two ends. The CDR3 is 15 amino acids. Germline V gene sequence: CDR1 LGHNA, CDR2 YSLEER. The CDR3: CASSQLATENSPLHF. DNA of the CDR3: TGCGCCAGCAGCCAGTTGGCAACGGAGAATTCACCCCTCCACTTT.

J is TRBJ1-5 and V is TRBV6-1, with D perhaps TRBD1 (5 bases). The germline V gene encodes CDR1 MNHNS and CDR2 SASEGT. Trimming left V 2 bases short and J 2 bases short, with 7 bases between. The CDR3 loop spans 14 amino acids. The CDR3 loop reads CASSERQRNQPQHF. The CDR3 DNA reads as TGTGCCAGCAGTGAAAGACAGCGCAATCAGCCCCAGCATTTT.

This sequence joins TRBV6-2 or TRBV6-3 and TRBJ2-7; D call uncertain. Looked up from germline, CDR1 is MNHEY and CDR2 is SVGEGT. V dropped 0 bases and J dropped 6 bases, with 9 bases sitting between them. CDR3 size: 13 residues. CDR3 sequence (DNA): TGTGCCAGCAGTTACTCGGGCCGCTCCGAGCAGTACGTC. Its translation: CASSYSGRSEQYV.

The gene calls are TRBV3-1 (or the pseudogene TRBV3-2) and TRBJ1-4; 7 nucleotides line up with TRBD1. The CDR3 covers 16 residues. The germline V gene encodes CDR1 LGHDT and CDR2 YNNKEL (reference sequence). Trimming took 2 bases from V and 8 from J; bases not matched to a gene: 11. In nucleotides, the CDR3 is TGTGCCAGCAGCCAACCTGAACAGGGGCTAGGGGAAAAACTGTTTTTT. Its protein is CASSQPEQGLGEKLFF.

The chain couples TRBV27 to TRBJ1-1; 7 nucleotides line up with TRBD1. The CDR3 has 13 residues. The V segment lost 6 bases and the J segment 1 base; nucleotides outside the gene matches: 2. CDR1 and CDR2 (germline): MNHEY, SMNVEV (reference sequence). The CDR3 region has the DNA TGTGCCAGCAGAGGGACAGAGAACACTGAAGCTTTCTTT. This sequence encodes CASRGTENTEAFF.

A word on this clone: Other DNA sequences in this sample translate to the same CDR3. The V call is TRBV7-9, the J call TRBJ1-2, with TRBD1 matching over 9 bases. CDR3 length equals 13 residues. J was trimmed by 7 bases and V by 3 bases; bases with no gene match: 3. Germline CDR1 reads SEHNR; CDR2 reads FQNEAQ (reference sequence). The DNA of the CDR3 is TGTGCCAGCAGCTTGGGACAGGGTTTTGGCTACACCTTC. Protein: CASSLGQGFGYTF.

The chain has TRBV2 and TRBJ2-7, with D perhaps matching TRBD1 (6 bases). The CDR3 runs 14 residues. Per germline, CDR1 SNHLY and CDR2 FYNNEI. Trimming removed 2 bases from V and 1 base from J, with 9 bases in between. The CDR3 nucleotides are TGTGCCAGCAGTGAATTTACAGGGTCCTACGAGCAGTACTTC. Translating gives CASSEFTGSYEQYF. Complete variable domain (other parts from reference TRBV2 and TRBJ2-7): EPEVTQTPSHQVTQMGQEVILRCVPISNHLYFYWYRQILGQKVEFLVSFYNNEISEKSEIFDDQFSVERPDGSNFTLKIRSTKLEDSAMYFCASSEFTGSYEQYFGPGTRLTVT.

This clone was observed a single time. V and J are TRBV19 and TRBJ1-3; possible D gene TRBD1, 5 bases. Germline-derived CDR1 and CDR2 are LNHDA and SQIVND (reference sequence). The ends were cut back, 5 bases at V and 4 bases at J, with 15 bases in the middle. The CDR3 has 15 amino acids. The CDR3 is CASSPLDIVGNTIYF. CDR3 nucleotides: TGTGCCAGTAGTCCCCTGGACATTGTAGGAAACACCATATATTTT.

The gene calls are TRBV5-1 and TRBJ2-3; unclear D gene. The CDR3 sequence is 15 residues long. V lost 0 bases and J 2 bases, leaving 10 bases between the germline ends. CDR1 is SGHRS, CDR2 YFSETQ, per germline. Written as DNA, the CDR3 is TGCGCCAGCAGCTTGGACTACGGATACACAGATACGCAGTATTTT. Translation gives CASSLDYGYTDTQYF.